This entry is about one T cell receptor (beta chain). This record belongs to a study of blood T cell repertoires in COVID-19. Study in general: Spain, Italy and the United States supplied samples that represented acute and convalescent COVID-19. PBMCs, B-cell-depleted T cells, or T cells provided the cDNA or gDNA that made up the material.

The V gene lost 5 bases and the J gene lost 6 bases, with 11 bases spanning the gap. Germline V gene sequence: CDR1 MNHNY, CDR2 SVGAGI (reference sequence). The CDR3 loop spans 13 amino acids. Original processing notes: It was from reference gene primer amplification that nucleated cell counts were estimated. Profiled with immunoSEQ multiplex PCR; TCRdb holds only in-frame clones, not every one. The V and J calls and clone size are taken from that table; D and trimming were inferred from the DNA. The sample yields 270,000 or so clones, 86% seen once. V gene TRBV6-6 combines with J gene TRBJ1-5, with TRBD1 as a possible D gene (5 bases). Sequencing input: peripheral blood. The sequence derives from a woman aged 25 to 45 with active or convalescent COVID-19. The CDR3 coding sequence is TGTGCCAGCAGTAACCGCGGGGGTCAGCCCCAGCATTTT. This sequence encodes CASSNRGGQPQHF.